Below, 6 T cell receptor beta chains from the same sample are listed, as sequenced in a study of PD-1 blockade in classical Hodgkin lymphoma. Only in-frame clones appear in the TCRdb table, and some are missing; sequencing was by immunoSEQ multiplex PCR. Here the sample spans some 23,000 clones, under 90% being singletons. Exposure to brentuximab vedotin varied, and each patient had relapsed following autologous stem cell transplantation. Source: peripheral blood mononuclear cells (PBMCs), taken before the second cycle of nivolumab. These receptor sequences come from a human donor with classical Hodgkin lymphoma.

This chain uses TRBV7-2 with TRBJ2-7; 7 nucleotides agree with TRBD1. This CDR3 has 15 amino acids. V shed 2 bases, J shed 2 bases, and the junction held 6 bases outside the gene matches. Germline assignment: CDR1 SGHTA and CDR2 FQGNSA. CDR3 bases: TGTGCCAGCAGCTTAATGAGGGGGCTAGCCTACGAGCAGTACTTC. It codes for CASSLMRGLAYEQYF.

The J gene is TRBJ2-6, the V gene TRBV10-3, with TRBD2 identical over 8 bases. This CDR3 is 19 amino acids long. Germline V CDR1 and CDR2: ENHRY, SYGVKD. V was clipped by 5 bases and J by 1 base; unmatched bases: 13. DNA for the CDR3: TGTGCCATCAGTCAATCGGGTTCCAGCGGGGGATCTGGGGCCAACGTCCTGACTTTC. Protein sequence: CAISQSGSSGGSGANVLTF.

J is TRBJ2-1 and V is TRBV10-1, with D possibly TRBD1 on 5 matching bases. Germline lookup yields CDR1 WNHNN and CDR2 SYGVQD (reference sequence). The length of the CDR3 is 12 residues. V dropped 2 bases and J dropped 12 bases, with 11 bases sitting between them. The CDR3 here is CASSELGPGQFF. DNA of the CDR3: TGCGCCAGCAGTGAGCTGGGGCCTGGGCAGTTCTTC.

The gene calls are TRBV21-1 and TRBJ2-2; TRBD1, the D gene given by the table, was not confirmed from the DNA. TRBV21-1 corresponds to a pseudogene. CDR3 length equals 17 residues. The CDR3 reads CASITAWDRLVTGELFF. The CDR3 nucleotides are TGTGCCAGTATAACTGCATGGGACAGGCTGGTCACCGGGGAGCTGTTTTTT.

The sample holds one count of this clone. V and J are TRBV7-8 and TRBJ2-1, with 8 positions matching TRBD2. The germline CDR1 and CDR2 sequences are SGHVS and FQNEAQ. The CDR3 has 13 residues. The V segment lost 4 bases and the J segment 7 bases; nucleotides outside the gene matches: 3. The CDR3 DNA is TGTGCCAGCAGCTCGGGAGGGCCTAATGAGCAGTTCTTC. Encoded protein: CASSSGGPNEQFF.

The chain recombines TRBV19 with TRBJ2-7; TRBD2 aligns across 8 bases. The CDR3 totals 14 residues. Germline assignment: CDR1 LNHDA and CDR2 SQIVND (reference sequence). The V segment lost 5 bases and the J segment 6 bases; nucleotides outside the gene matches: 9. This chain's CDR3 is CASSFSGREVEQYF. CDR3 sequence (DNA): TGTGCCAGTAGTTTCAGCGGGAGAGAGGTCGAGCAGTACTTC.